This T cell receptor (beta chain) was captured by sequencing in a study of cytomegalovirus exposure and HLA in healthy donors. Generated by immunoSEQ multiplex PCR, the TCRdb table keeps only in-frame clones and is missing some. The data show 150,000 to 200,000 clones, over 85% seen once. Study findings and constraints: It was found in a later analysis that first-cohort TCR clusters tended to co-occur in the 130 or so validation repertoires. Reports showed the classifier diagnosing cytomegalovirus status with high specificity and sensitivity. The study labeled roughly 160 TCR beta chains cytomegalovirus-associated.

Comments on this clone: Its specificity is unknown.

The germline V gene has CDR1 SEHNR and CDR2 FQNEAQ (reference sequence). Trimming pared 7 bases from V and 4 bases from J, leaving 20 bases between. The CDR3 runs 15 residues. What was sequenced was PBMCs. The chain has TRBV7-9 and TRBJ2-7; the D gene is possibly TRBD1 (6 bases). This receptor was taken from a young woman in good health and CMV-seropositive. The CDR3: CASNTQGHRIYEQYF. In nucleotides, the CDR3 is TGTGCCAGCAACACACAGGGACACCGGATATACGAGCAGTACTTC.